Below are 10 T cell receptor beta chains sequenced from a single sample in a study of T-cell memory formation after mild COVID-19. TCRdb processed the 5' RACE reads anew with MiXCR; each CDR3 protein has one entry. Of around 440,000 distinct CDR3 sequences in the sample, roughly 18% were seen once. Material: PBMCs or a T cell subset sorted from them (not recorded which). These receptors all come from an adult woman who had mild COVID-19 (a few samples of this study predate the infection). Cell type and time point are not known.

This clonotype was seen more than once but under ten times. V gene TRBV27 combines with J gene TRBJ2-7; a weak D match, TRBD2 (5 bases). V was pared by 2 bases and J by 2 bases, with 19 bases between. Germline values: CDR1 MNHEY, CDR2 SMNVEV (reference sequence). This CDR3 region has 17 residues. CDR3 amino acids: CASSLGSGYGGAYEQYF. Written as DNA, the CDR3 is TGTGCCAGCAGTTTAGGCTCGGGATACGGAGGTGCCTACGAGCAGTACTTC.

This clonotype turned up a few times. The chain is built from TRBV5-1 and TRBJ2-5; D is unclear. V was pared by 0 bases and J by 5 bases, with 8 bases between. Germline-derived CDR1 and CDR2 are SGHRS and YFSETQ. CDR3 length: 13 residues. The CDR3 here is CASSLVLDETQYF. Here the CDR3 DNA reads TGCGCCAGCAGCTTGGTGTTGGATGAGACCCAGTACTTC.

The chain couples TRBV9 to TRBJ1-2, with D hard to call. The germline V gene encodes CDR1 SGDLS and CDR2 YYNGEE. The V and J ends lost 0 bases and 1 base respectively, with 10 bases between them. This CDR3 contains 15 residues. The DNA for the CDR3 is TGTGCCAGCAGCGTAGGGCCCCAGGTTAACTATGGCTACACCTTC. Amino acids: CASSVGPQVNYGYTF.

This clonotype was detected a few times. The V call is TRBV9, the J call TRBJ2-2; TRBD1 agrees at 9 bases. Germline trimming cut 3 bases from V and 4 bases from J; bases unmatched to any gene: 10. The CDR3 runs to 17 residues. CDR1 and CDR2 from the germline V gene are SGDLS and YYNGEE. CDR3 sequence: CASSENWGQGPTGELFF. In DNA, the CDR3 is TGTGCCAGCAGCGAAAATTGGGGACAGGGACCCACCGGGGAGCTGTTTTTT.

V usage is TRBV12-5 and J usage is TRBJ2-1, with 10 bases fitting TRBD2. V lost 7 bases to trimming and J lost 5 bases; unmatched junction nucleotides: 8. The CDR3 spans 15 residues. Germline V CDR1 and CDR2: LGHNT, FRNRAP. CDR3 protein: CASVRSSGSNNEQFF. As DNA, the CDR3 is TGTGCTAGTGTACGCTCTAGCGGGAGTAACAATGAGCAGTTCTTC.

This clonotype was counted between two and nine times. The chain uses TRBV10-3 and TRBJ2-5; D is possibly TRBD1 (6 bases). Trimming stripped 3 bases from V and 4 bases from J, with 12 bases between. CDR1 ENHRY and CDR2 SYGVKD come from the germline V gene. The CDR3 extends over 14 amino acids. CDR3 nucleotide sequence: TGTGCCATCAGTGAAAAACAGGGTTCAGAGACCCAGTACTTC. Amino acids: CAISEKQGSETQYF.

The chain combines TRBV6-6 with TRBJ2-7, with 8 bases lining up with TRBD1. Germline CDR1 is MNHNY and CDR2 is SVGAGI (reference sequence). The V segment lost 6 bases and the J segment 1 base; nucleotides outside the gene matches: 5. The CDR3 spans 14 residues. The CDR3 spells CASSQDRESYEQYF. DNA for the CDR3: TGTGCCAGCAGCCAGGACAGGGAGTCCTACGAGCAGTACTTC.

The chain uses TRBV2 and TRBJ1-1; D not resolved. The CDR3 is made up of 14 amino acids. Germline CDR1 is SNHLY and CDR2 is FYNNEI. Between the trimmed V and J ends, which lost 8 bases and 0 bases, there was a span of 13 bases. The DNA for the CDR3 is TGTGCCAGCGGGTCTGGCGGAATGAACACTGAAGCTTTCTTT. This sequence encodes CASGSGGMNTEAFF. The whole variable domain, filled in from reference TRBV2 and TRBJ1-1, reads EPEVTQTPSHQVTQMGQEVILRCVPISNHLYFYWYRQILGQKVEFLVSFYNNEISEKSEIFDDQFSVERPDGSNFTLKIRSTKLEDSAMYFCASGSGGMNTEAFFGQGTRLTVV.

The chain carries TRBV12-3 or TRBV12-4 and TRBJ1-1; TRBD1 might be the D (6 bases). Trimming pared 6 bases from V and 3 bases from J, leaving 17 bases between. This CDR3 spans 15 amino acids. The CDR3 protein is CASRPPGQLYTEAFF. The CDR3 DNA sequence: TGTGCCAGCAGACCTCCCGGACAGCTATACACTGAAGCTTTCTTT.

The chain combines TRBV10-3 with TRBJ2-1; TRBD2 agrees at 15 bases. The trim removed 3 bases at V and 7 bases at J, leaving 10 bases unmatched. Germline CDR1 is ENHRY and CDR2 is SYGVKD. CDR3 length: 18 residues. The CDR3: CAISERTSGGANRNEQFF. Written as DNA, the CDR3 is TGTGCCATCAGTGAAAGGACTAGCGGGGGGGCCAATAGGAATGAGCAGTTCTTC.